Sequencing of this TCR beta chain was carried out in a study of shared clonotypes between healthy human individuals. Sequencing used immunoSEQ multiplex PCR; TCRdb keeps in-frame clones, though not all of them. In the table there are 1.5 million to 2.5 million clones, about 95% of which are singletons. Naivety among CD8 cells was defined by CD45RO negativity and positive CCR7 selection, thereby excluding terminally differentiated effector memory CD45RA+ cells. The receptor comes from a man between 18 and 29 years old in good health. The sample consisted of naive CD8+ T cells sorted from blood.

The CDR3 DNA is TGTGCCAGCAGGGGGGAACTCTCCTACGAGCAGTACTTC. Its protein is CASRGELSYEQYF. The chain is built from TRBV7-9 and TRBJ2-7; perhaps D is TRBD1 or TRBD2 (5 bases each). CDR1 SEHNR and CDR2 FQNEAQ come from the germline V gene (reference sequence). The CDR3 covers 13 residues. V lost 6 bases and J lost 0, with 9 bases in between.